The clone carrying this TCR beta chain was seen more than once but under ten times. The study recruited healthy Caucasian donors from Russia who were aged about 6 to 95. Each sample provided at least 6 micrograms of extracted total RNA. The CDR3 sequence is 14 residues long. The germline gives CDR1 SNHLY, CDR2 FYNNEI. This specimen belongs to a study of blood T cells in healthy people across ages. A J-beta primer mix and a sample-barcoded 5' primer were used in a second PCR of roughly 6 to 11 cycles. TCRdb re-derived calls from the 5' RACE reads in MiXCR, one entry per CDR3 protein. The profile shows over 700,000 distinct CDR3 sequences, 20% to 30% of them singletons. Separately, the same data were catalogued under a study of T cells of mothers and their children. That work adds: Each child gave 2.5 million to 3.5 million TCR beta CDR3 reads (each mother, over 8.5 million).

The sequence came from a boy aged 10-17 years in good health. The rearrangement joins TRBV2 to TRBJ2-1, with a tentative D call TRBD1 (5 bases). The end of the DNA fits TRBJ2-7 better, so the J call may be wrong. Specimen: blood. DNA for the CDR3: TGTGCCAGCAGTAACAGGTTAATGGGTGTCGAGCAGTACTTC. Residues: CASSNRLMGVEQYF.